A single sample is the source of the 24 T cell receptor beta chains below, sequenced in a study of CD8+CD57+ T cells in acquired aplastic anemia. All sequencing subjects had displayed CD8+CD57+ cell expansion on flow cytometry. Genomic DNA templated the TCR beta VDJ and CDR3 profiling. TCRdb independently ran MiXCR on the reads; one entry per CDR3 protein. The table has some 160,000 distinct CDR3 sequences, about 48% seen once; the top ten hold around a third. Sequences were obtained from sorted CD4+, CD8+, or CD8+CD57+ T cells (not recorded which) from PBMCs. The receptors originated from a human donor with aplastic anemia.

The CDR3 sequence is CASSRWTNYEQYF. CDR3 bases: TGTGCCAGTAGTAGATGGACCAACTACGAGCAGTACTTC. The chain joins TRBV19 to TRBJ2-7; D uncertain. This CDR3 comprises 13 residues. The ends were cut back, 4 bases at V and 3 bases at J, with 10 bases in the middle. Germline V lookup: CDR1 LNHDA, CDR2 SQIVND (reference sequence).

This clonotype was detected only once. The chain is built from TRBV10-3 and TRBJ2-5; 8 nucleotides match TRBD2. V shed 6 bases and J 5 bases; nucleotides not matched to a gene: 8. Germline V gene lookup returns CDR1 ENHRY and CDR2 SYGVKD. The CDR3 length is 14 residues. CDR3 DNA sequence: TGTGCCATCAGCGGGGGGGCCTTTGCGGAGACCCAGTACTTC. Translation: CAISGGAFAETQYF.

This clonotype was seen repeatedly, ten times or more. This chain links TRBV13 with TRBJ2-3, with a tentative D call TRBD1 (6 bases). Trimming stripped 5 bases from V and 2 bases from J, with 14 bases between. CDR3 length: 15 residues. Per germline, CDR1 PRHDT and CDR2 FYEKMQ (reference sequence). The CDR3 loop reads CASSHRAGDTDTQYF. CDR3 in DNA: TGTGCCAGCAGCCATAGGGCAGGGGACACAGATACGCAGTATTTT.

This sequence joins TRBV29-1 and TRBJ1-3; TRBD1 is a possible D gene (5 bases). The germline V gene encodes CDR1 SQVTM and CDR2 ANQGSEA. The CDR3 loop spans 13 amino acids. V lost 4 bases and J lost 2, with 9 bases in between. Here the CDR3 reads CSVGGGAGNTIYF. The CDR3, as DNA: TGCAGCGTTGGTGGGGGGGCTGGAAACACCATATATTTT.

The rearrangement uses TRBV5-1 and TRBJ1-2; D may be TRBD1 (6 bases). The CDR3 sequence is 13 residues long. The germline V and J ends were trimmed by 3 bases and 8 bases, with 14 bases remaining between them. The germline gives CDR1 SGHRS, CDR2 YFSETQ. CDR3 nucleotide sequence: TGCGCCAGCAGCTCAGACACAGGGAACGGCTACACCTTC. This encodes CASSSDTGNGYTF.

The chain joins TRBV25-1 to TRBJ2-3; 7 bases are shared with TRBD2. The germline CDR1 and CDR2 sequences are MGHDK and SYGVNS. The CDR3 sequence is 16 residues long. The ends lost 4 bases at V and 8 bases at J; junction bases unmatched: 15. In DNA form, the CDR3 reads TGTGCCAGCAGTGCAGGACTAGTAGGGGCCCCAGGTACGCAGTATTTT. It codes for CASSAGLVGAPGTQYF.

The J gene is TRBJ2-7, the V gene TRBV29-1; D might be TRBD2 (5 bases). Germline V gives CDR1 SQVTM, CDR2 ANQGSEA. Trimming took off 1 base at V and 2 bases at J, with 15 bases between the two ends. The CDR3 contains 15 residues. DNA of the CDR3: TGCAGCGTTGAAGGGACGAGGGCGGTTACCTACGAGCAGTACTTC. Translated: CSVEGTRAVTYEQYF.

The V gene is TRBV2, the J gene TRBJ1-1; 8 bases fit TRBD1. The V gene's germline CDR1 is SNHLY and CDR2 FYNNEI. Trimming took 7 bases from V and 0 from J; bases not matched to a gene: 4. The CDR3 has 14 amino acids. As DNA, the CDR3 is TGTGCCAGCATCGGGACAGGTGTGAACACTGAAGCTTTCTTT. As protein: CASIGTGVNTEAFF.

The V call is TRBV19, the J call TRBJ2-3; D is uncertain. The CDR3 totals 15 residues. V lost 5 bases to trimming and J lost 4 bases, with 16 bases between them. CDR1 is LNHDA, CDR2 SQIVND, per germline (reference sequence). CDR3 bases: TGTGCCAGTAGTCCCGGGTTTTCCTTCCCAGATACGCAGTATTTT. Its translation: CASSPGFSFPDTQYF. Full variable domain (missing parts from reference TRBV19 and TRBJ2-3): DGGITQSPKYLFRKEGQNVTLSCEQNLNHDAMYWYRQDPGQGLRLIYYSQIVNDFQKGDIAEGYSVSREKKESFPLTVTSAQKNPTAFYLCASSPGFSFPDTQYFGPGTRLTVL.

This clonotype was observed at least ten times. The V call is TRBV2, the J call TRBJ1-2, with TRBD1 identical over 7 bases. Per germline, CDR1 SNHLY and CDR2 FYNNEI. The CDR3 totals 16 residues. V was clipped by 0 bases and J by 7 bases; unmatched bases: 11. The chain's CDR3 is CASSEAGVDRKSGYTF. The CDR3 region has the DNA TGTGCCAGCAGTGAAGCCGGGGTGGACAGGAAGAGTGGCTACACCTTC.

V is TRBV2 and J is TRBJ1-2; TRBD1 aligns across 8 bases. Per the germline V gene, CDR1 is SNHLY and CDR2 is FYNNEI. J lost 7 bases, V lost 5 bases, and 6 bases had no gene match. This CDR3 contains 13 residues. The chain's CDR3 is CASSPQGAFGYTF. CDR3 DNA sequence: TGTGCCAGCAGTCCTCAGGGGGCATTTGGCTACACCTTC.

Worth noting for this clonotype: Just one base apart from a much larger clone, this may be a read error. This chain connects TRBV10-3 to TRBJ2-7; TRBD1 matches at 7 bases. The J call may be incorrect, as the DNA end agrees better with TRBJ2-1. Germline assignment: CDR1 ENHRY and CDR2 SYGVKD. There are 16 residues in the CDR3. CDR3 in amino acids: CASSYSSGDSDHEQFF. The CDR3 DNA reads as TGTGCCAGCAGTTACTCATCCGGGGACAGCGACCACGAGCAGTTCTTC.

In this sample, this clonotype turned up once. This sequence joins TRBV20-1 and TRBJ2-7; 7 nucleotides line up with TRBD1. CDR1 and CDR2 (germline): DFQATT, SNEGSKA (reference sequence). The CDR3 covers 13 residues. The trim removed 0 bases at V and 5 bases at J, leaving 4 bases unmatched. The CDR3 protein is CSARDSGTDEQYF. CDR3 DNA: TGCAGTGCTAGAGACTCCGGGACAGACGAGCAGTACTTC.

The chain carries TRBV2 and TRBJ2-5; D possibly corresponds to TRBD2 (7 bases). The CDR3 totals 16 residues. The V and J ends lost 5 bases and 2 bases respectively, with 18 bases between them. The germline V gene has CDR1 SNHLY and CDR2 FYNNEI. DNA for the CDR3: TGTGCCAGCAGTCTTAGGGGGGGACCCATTCAAGAGACCCAGTACTTC. This sequence encodes CASSLRGGPIQETQYF.

This chain joins TRBV7-3 and TRBJ2-1, with a tentative D call TRBD1 (6 bases). Germline V gene lookup returns CDR1 SGHTA and CDR2 FQGTGA. V lost 6 bases to trimming and J lost 12 bases, with 9 bases between them. The CDR3 consists of 10 residues. CDR3 bases: TGTGCCAGCAGTTTAGGGGGGCAGTTCTTC. It translates to CASSLGGQFF.

The rearrangement links TRBV2 to TRBJ1-5, with a weak D call TRBD1 (6 bases). Looked up from germline, CDR1 is SNHLY and CDR2 is FYNNEI. V was clipped by 1 base and J by 7 bases, with 8 bases between them. CDR3 size: 13 residues. CDR3 in amino acids: CASSEDREQPQHF. In DNA, the CDR3 is TGTGCCAGCAGTGAAGACAGGGAACAGCCCCAGCATTTT. The whole variable domain, remainder taken from reference TRBV2 and TRBJ1-5, is EPEVTQTPSHQVTQMGQEVILRCVPISNHLYFYWYRQILGQKVEFLVSFYNNEISEKSEIFDDQFSVERPDGSNFTLKIRSTKLEDSAMYFCASSEDREQPQHFGDGTRLSIL.

The V and J genes are TRBV7-8 and TRBJ2-3; D remains ambiguous. CDR1 SGHVS and CDR2 FQNEAQ come from the germline V gene. The V gene lost 4 bases and the J gene lost 9 bases, with 11 bases spanning the gap. This CDR3 is 12 amino acids long. DNA of the CDR3: TGTGCCAGCAGCTCCAACTCCCAGACGCAGTATTTT. Translating it yields CASSSNSQTQYF.

Details on this clonotype: It may be a read error: a sequence one base away is much more abundant. The gene calls are TRBV10-3 and TRBJ1-2; TRBD1 matches 7 bases. The CDR3 covers 13 residues. The germline CDR1 and CDR2 sequences are ENHRY and SYGVKD. The CDR3 DNA follows: TGTGCCAGCAGCACTGTTCTAGACAGGGAATGTCTATTC. This codes for CASSTVLDRECLF.

This clonotype was picked up a small number of times. V usage is TRBV29-1 and J usage is TRBJ2-7, with unresolved D. CDR1 is SQVTM and CDR2 is ANQGSEA in the germline V gene. This CDR3 is 14 amino acids long. The V gene lost 6 bases and the J gene lost 6 bases, with 21 bases spanning the gap. CDR3: CSVSSPDPSAEQYF. For the CDR3, the DNA is TGCAGCGTGAGCTCGCCAGACCCTTCGGCCGAGCAGTACTTC.

The V gene is TRBV27, the J gene TRBJ1-1; a weak D match, TRBD1 (5 bases). Germline CDR1 MNHEY, CDR2 SMNVEV (reference sequence). CDR3 length equals 14 residues. The germline V and J ends were trimmed by 6 bases and 1 base, with 12 bases remaining between them. CDR3 bases: TGTGCCAGCAGCCCCAGTAGGGGGAACACTGAAGCTTTCTTT. Its translation: CASSPSRGNTEAFF.

V usage is TRBV11-1 and J usage is TRBJ2-7, with TRBD2 matching over 10 bases. The CDR3 consists of 19 residues. Germline V lookup: CDR1 SGHAT, CDR2 FQDESV (reference sequence). V shed 5 bases, J shed 2 bases, and the junction held 18 bases outside the gene matches. The CDR3 DNA is TGTGCCAGCAGCCCGCGGGCGGATTTGACTAGCGGGCCAACCTACGAGCAGTACTTC. As protein: CASSPRADLTSGPTYEQYF.

The gene calls are TRBV11-1 and TRBJ2-1; 10 nucleotides agree with TRBD2. From germline, CDR1 is SGHAT and CDR2 FQDESV (reference sequence). Losses at the gene ends were 5 bases for V and 6 bases for J; bases not matched to a gene: 7. This CDR3 has 15 residues. The CDR3 bases are TGTGCCAGCAGCCTAGGGACTAGCGCTCCCAATGAGCAGTTCTTC. It yields the protein CASSLGTSAPNEQFF.

The chain carries TRBV5-1 and TRBJ2-7; a possible D gene is TRBD2 (5 bases). Germline V gene data show CDR1 as SGHRS and CDR2 as YFSETQ. The CDR3 runs to 14 residues. The germline V and J ends were trimmed by 0 bases and 3 bases, with 10 bases remaining between them. The CDR3 loop reads CASSLAGVDYEQYF. For the CDR3, the DNA is TGCGCCAGCAGCTTGGCCGGGGTAGACTACGAGCAGTACTTC. Full variable domain (rest looked up from reference TRBV5-1 and TRBJ2-7): KAGVTQTPRYLIKTRGQQVTLSCSPISGHRSVSWYQQTPGQGLQFLFEYFSETQRNKGNFPGRFSGRQFSNSRSEMNVSTLELGDSALYLCASSLAGVDYEQYFGPGTRLTVT.

The V call is TRBV20-1, the J call TRBJ2-5, with a possible D match to TRBD2 (6 bases). The CDR3 has 14 amino acids. Germline CDR1 DFQATT, CDR2 SNEGSKA (reference sequence). V lost 3 bases and J 5 bases, leaving 16 bases between the germline ends. The CDR3 coding sequence is TGCAGTGCTAGGGGAGGCAGGGACTTCGAGACCCAGTACTTC. The encoded protein is CSARGGRDFETQYF.